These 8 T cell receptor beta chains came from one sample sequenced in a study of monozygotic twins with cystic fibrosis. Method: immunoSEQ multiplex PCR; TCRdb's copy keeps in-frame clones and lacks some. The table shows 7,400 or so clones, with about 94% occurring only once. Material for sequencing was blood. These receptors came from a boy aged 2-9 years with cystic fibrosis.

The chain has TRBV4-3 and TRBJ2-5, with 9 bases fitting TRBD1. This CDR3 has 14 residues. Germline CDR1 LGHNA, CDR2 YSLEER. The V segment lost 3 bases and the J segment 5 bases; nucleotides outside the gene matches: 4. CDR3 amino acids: CASSHGQGWETQYF. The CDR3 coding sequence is TGCGCCAGCAGCCACGGACAGGGGTGGGAGACCCAGTACTTC.

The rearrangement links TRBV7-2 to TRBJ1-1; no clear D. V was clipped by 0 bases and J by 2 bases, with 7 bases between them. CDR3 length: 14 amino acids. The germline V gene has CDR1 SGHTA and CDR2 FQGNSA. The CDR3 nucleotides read TGTGCCAGCAGCTTAGCCGTAAGAAACACTGAAGCTTTCTTT. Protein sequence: CASSLAVRNTEAFF.

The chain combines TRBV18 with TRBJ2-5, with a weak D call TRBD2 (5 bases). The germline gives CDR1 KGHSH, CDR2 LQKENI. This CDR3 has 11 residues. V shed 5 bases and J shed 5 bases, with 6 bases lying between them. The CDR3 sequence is CASSWEETQYF. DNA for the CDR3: TGTGCCAGCTCATGGGAGGAGACCCAGTACTTC.

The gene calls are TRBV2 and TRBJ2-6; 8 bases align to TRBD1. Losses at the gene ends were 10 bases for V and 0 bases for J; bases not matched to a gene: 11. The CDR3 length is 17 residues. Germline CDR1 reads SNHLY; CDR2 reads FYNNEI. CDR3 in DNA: TGTGCCACCGACGGCGGACAGGGTAGCTCTGGGGCCAACGTCCTGACTTTC. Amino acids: CATDGGQGSSGANVLTF.

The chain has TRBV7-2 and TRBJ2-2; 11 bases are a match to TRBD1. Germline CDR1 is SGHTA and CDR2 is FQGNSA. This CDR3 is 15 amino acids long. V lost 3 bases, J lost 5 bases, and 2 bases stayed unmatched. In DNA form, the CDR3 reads TGTGCCAGCAGCTTGGGACAGGGGGTTACCGGGGAGCTGTTTTTT. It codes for CASSLGQGVTGELFF.

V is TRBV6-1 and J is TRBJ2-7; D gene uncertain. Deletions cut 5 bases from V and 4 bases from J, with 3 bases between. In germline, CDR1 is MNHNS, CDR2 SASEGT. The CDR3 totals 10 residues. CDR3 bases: TGTGCCAGCAGTCGATACGAGCAGTACTTC. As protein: CASSRYEQYF.

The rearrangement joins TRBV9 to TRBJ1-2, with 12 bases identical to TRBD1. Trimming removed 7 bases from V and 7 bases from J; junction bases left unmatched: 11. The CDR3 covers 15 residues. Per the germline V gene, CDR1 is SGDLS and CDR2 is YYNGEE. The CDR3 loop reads CASGEPGQGAFGYTF. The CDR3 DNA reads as TGTGCCAGCGGTGAACCGGGACAGGGGGCCTTTGGCTACACCTTC.

CDR3 region: CASSLSPSPSSYNEQFF. Here the CDR3 DNA reads TGTGCCAGCAGTTTATCTCCTAGCCCTAGCTCCTACAATGAGCAGTTCTTC. The chain employs TRBV27 and TRBJ2-1; the D gene is possibly TRBD2 (5 bases). Germline V gene lookup returns CDR1 MNHEY and CDR2 SMNVEV (reference sequence). Trimming shortened V by 0 bases and J by 0 bases, and 12 bases separated the two germline ends. The CDR3 length is 17 residues.